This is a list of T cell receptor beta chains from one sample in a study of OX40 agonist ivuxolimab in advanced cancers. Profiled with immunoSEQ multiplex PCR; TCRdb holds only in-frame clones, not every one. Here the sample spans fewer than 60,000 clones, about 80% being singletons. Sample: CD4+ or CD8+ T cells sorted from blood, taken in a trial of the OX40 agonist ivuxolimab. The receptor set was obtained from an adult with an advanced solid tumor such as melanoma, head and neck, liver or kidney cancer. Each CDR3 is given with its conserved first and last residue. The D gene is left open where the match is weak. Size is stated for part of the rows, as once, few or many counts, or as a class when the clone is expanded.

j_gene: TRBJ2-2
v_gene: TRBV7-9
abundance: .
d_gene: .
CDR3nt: TGTGCCAGCAGCTTAAAGCCCGGACCGACCACCGGGGAGCTGTTTTTT
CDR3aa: CASSLKPGPTTGELFF

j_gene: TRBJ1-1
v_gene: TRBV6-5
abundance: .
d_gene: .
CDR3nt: TGTGCCAGCAGTTATATCAACACTGAAGCTTTCTTT
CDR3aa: CASSYINTEAFF

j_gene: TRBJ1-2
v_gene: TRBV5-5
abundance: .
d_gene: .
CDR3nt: TGTGCCAGCAGCTTGGGGAGCTATGGCTACACCTTC
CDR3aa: CASSLGSYGYTF

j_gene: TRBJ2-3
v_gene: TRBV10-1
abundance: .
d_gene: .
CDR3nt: TGCGCCAGCAGCCGACAGCGAGAGTACGATACGCAGTATTTT
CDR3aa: CASSRQREYDTQYF

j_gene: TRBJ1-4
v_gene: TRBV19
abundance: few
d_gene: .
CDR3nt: TGTGCCAGTAGTACCCGACACTCCGAAAGTGAAAAACTGTTTTTT
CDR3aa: CASSTRHSESEKLFF

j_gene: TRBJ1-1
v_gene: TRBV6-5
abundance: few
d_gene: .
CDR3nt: TGTGCCAGCAGACGACTCCCTCAGGGAACTGAAGCTTTCTTT
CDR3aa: CASRRLPQGTEAFF

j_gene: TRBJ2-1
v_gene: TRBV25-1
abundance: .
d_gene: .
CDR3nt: TGTGCCAGCAGTGACCAACACGGAAAGGAGCAGTTCTTC
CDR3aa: CASSDQHGKEQFF

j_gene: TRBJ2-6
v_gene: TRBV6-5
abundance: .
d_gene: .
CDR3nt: TGTGCCAGCAGACAGCCCTCTGGGACCAACGTCCTGACTTTC
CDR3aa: CASRQPSGTNVLTF

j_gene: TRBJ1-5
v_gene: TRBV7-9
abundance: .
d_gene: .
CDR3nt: TGTGCCAGCAGCTTAGACGCTGCGACGGGGCCCCAGCATTTT
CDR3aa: CASSLDAATGPQHF

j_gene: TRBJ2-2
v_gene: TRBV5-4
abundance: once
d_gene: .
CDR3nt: TGTGCCAGCAGCTTGGAAGTAGCGGTCGGGGAGCTGTTTTTT
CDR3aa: CASSLEVAVGELFF

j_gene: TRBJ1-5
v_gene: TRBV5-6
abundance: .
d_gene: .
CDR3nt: TGTGCCAGCAGCCTGACTTCGGGGGCTAGGAATCAGCCCCAGCATTTT
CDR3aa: CASSLTSGARNQPQHF

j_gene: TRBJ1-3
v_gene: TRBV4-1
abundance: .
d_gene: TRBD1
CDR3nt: TGCGCCAGCAGCCAAGATACCGGACAGGGTCCCCTCTCTGGAAACACCATATATTTT
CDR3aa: CASSQDTGQGPLSGNTIYF

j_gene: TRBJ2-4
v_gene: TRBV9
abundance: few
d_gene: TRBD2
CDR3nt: TGTGCCAGCAGCGCCGATTCGCGGGGGGCTCGGAAAAACATTCAGTACTTC
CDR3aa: CASSADSRGARKNIQYF

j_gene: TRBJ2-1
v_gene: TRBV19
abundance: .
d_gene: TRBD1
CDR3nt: TGTGCCAGTAGTATAAGGGACAGGGGAAGGCCGTCCTACAATGAGCAGTTCTTC
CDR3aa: CASSIRDRGRPSYNEQFF

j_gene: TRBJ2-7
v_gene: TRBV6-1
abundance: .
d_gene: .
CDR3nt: TGTGCCAGCAGTGACGGCAGGCCACCCTACGAGCAGTACTTC
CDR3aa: CASSDGRPPYEQYF

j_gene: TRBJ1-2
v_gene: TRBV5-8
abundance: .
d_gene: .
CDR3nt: TGTGCCAGCAGCTCGAGGGGTTGGGACTATGGCTACACCTTC
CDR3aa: CASSSRGWDYGYTF

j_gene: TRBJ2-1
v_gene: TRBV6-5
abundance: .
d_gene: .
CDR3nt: TGTGCCAGCAGTTACGCGCGGGGGCGGGATGAGCAGTTCTTC
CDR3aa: CASSYARGRDEQFF

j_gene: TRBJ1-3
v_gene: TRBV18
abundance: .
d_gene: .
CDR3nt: TGTGCCAGCTCACCACCGGGACATCACTCTGGAAACACCATATATTTT
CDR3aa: CASSPPGHHSGNTIYF

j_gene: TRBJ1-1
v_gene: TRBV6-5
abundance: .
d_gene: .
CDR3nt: TGTGCCAGCAGGTTAACATCGGGCGGAAACACTGAAGCTTTCTTT
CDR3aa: CASRLTSGGNTEAFF

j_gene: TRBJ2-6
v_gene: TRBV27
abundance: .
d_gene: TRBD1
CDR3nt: TGTGCCAGCAGTTTTGTCGCAGGGGGCCCTGGGGCCAACGTCCTGACTTTC
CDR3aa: CASSFVAGGPGANVLTF

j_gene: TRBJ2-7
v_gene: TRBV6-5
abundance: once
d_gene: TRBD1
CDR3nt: TGTGCCAGCAGCCCCCCGACAGGGGCGGGGCAGTACTTC
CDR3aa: CASSPPTGAGQYF

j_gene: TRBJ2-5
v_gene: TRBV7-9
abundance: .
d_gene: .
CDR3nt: TGTGCCAGCAGCGGTAGAAAAGGGGAGACCCAGTACTTC
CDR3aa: CASSGRKGETQYF

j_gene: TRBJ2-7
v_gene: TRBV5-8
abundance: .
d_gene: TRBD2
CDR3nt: TGTGCCAGCAGCTTGGTGGCTAGCGGGAGGGCCAGCTACGAGCAGTACTTC
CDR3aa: CASSLVASGRASYEQYF

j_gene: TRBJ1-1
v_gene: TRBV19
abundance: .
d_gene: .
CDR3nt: TGTGCCAGTAGTATAACAGGTAAAGCTTTCTTT
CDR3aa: CASSITGKAFF

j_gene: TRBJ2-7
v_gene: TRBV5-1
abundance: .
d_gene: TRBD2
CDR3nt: TGCGCCAGCAGCTTTCCGGGGGGCTACGAGCAGTACTTC
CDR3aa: CASSFPGGYEQYF

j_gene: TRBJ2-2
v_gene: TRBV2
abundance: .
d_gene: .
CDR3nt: TGTGCCAGCAGTGAAGCGGAGTTTCGGCGAGGGTTTGCCGGGGAGCTGTTTTTT
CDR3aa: CASSEAEFRRGFAGELFF

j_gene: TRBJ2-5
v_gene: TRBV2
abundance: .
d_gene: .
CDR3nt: TGTGCCAGCAGTAAAAAAGAGACCCAGTACTTC
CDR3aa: CASSKKETQYF

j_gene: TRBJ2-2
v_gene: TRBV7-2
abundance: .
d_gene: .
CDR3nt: TGTGCCAGCAGCTTAACGCCGAACACCGGGGAGCTGTTTTTT
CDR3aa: CASSLTPNTGELFF